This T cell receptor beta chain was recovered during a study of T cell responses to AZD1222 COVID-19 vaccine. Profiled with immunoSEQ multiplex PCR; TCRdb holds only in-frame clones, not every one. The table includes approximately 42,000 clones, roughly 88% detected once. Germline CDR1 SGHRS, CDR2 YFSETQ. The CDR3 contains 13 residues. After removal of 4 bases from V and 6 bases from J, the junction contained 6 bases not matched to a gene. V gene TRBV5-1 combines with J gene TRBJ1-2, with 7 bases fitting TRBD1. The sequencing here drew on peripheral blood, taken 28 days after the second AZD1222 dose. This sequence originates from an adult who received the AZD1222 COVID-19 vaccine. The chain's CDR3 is CASSPDRMNGYTF. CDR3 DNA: TGCGCCAGCAGCCCGGACAGGATGAATGGCTACACCTTC.